Listed below are T cell receptor beta chains from one sample, sequenced in a study of PD-1 blockade in classical Hodgkin lymphoma. Sequencing used immunoSEQ multiplex PCR; TCRdb keeps in-frame clones, though not all of them. The data show some 30,000 clones, with around four fifths seen just once and approximately 0.8% held by the top ten. Sequencing was performed on CD4+ T cells from blood, taken before the fourth cycle of nivolumab. The receptors here all came from a human donor with classical Hodgkin lymphoma. Both conserved end residues are part of each CDR3. The D gene is left open where the match is weak. Part of the rows lack a size; the others show once, few, many or a class for expanded clones.

clone size	D gene	J gene	V gene	CDR3 DNA	CDR3 protein
few	TRBD1	TRBJ2-6	TRBV27	TGTGCCAGCAGCCATCCACAGGGGGCTAAATTCTCTGGGGCCAACGTCCTGACTTTC	CASSHPQGAKFSGANVLTF
NA	NA	TRBJ2-3	TRBV6-1	TGTGCCAGCAGGCTAGGAATTAGTACAGATACGCAGTATTTT	CASRLGISTDTQYF
NA	NA	TRBJ1-1	TRBV11-1	TGTGCCAGCAGCTTAGGATCTAGTTTGTGGAACACTGAAGCTTTCTTT	CASSLGSSLWNTEAFF
NA	NA	TRBJ1-5	TRBV6-1	TGTGCCAGCAGTGAGGTATTAGGAGGGGCTTCTGGTCAGCCCCAGCATTTT	CASSEVLGGASGQPQHF
NA	TRBD1	TRBJ2-1	TRBV7-8	TGTGCCAGCAGCTTAGAGGACAGGGGGAATGAGCAGTTCTTC	CASSLEDRGNEQFF
few	NA	TRBJ1-2	TRBV29-1	TGCAGCGCCGAGGTGACAGGCGATAGTGGCTACACCTTC	CSAEVTGDSGYTF
NA	TRBD1	TRBJ1-2	TRBV28	TGTGCCAGCAGTTGGCATTTAGAGGGGGCGAAGGGCTATGGCTACACCTTC	CASSWHLEGAKGYGYTF
NA	NA	TRBJ2-3	TRBV7-3	TGTGCCAGCAGCTCCGGGGTCTCCACAGATACGCAGTATTTT	CASSSGVSTDTQYF
few	NA	TRBJ2-7	TRBV18	TGTGCCAGCTCACCAAAGTCTCTAAGCTACGAGCAGTACTTC	CASSPKSLSYEQYF
NA	TRBD1	TRBJ2-7	TRBV25-1	TGTGCCAGCCTACACAGGGGAAAGGAGCAGTACTTC	CASLHRGKEQYF
NA	TRBD1	TRBJ2-1	TRBV7-8	TGTGCCAGCAGGAGACGGGACAGCTACAATGAGCAGTTCTTC	CASRRRDSYNEQFF
NA	NA	TRBJ1-2	TRBV10-1	TGCGCCAGCAGTGAGTCGACACTGACATATGGCTACACCTTC	CASSESTLTYGYTF
NA	NA	TRBJ1-3	TRBV6-5	TGTGCCAGCACTAGGCCTGGAAACACCATATATTTT	CASTRPGNTIYF
NA	NA	TRBJ2-2	TRBV7-7	TGTGCCAGCAGCTCGACAGTTGCGGACGGAAACACCGGGGAGCTGTTTTTT	CASSSTVADGNTGELFF
NA	TRBD1	TRBJ1-1	TRBV4-3	TGCGCCAGCAGCCAAGGGACAGGGGTAGGTAACACTGAAGCTTTCTTT	CASSQGTGVGNTEAFF
NA	TRBD2	TRBJ2-5	TRBV5-6	TGTGCCAGCAGCTTACTAGCGGGGGACCAAGAGACCCAGTACTTC	CASSLLAGDQETQYF
NA	NA	TRBJ1-2	TRBV30	TGTGCCTGGAGTGTATTCGCGTATGGCTACACCTTC	CAWSVFAYGYTF
NA	NA	TRBJ2-6	TRBV7-2	TGTGCCAGCAGGCTGAATAACAGGGCTGGGGCCAACGTCCTGACTTTC	CASRLNNRAGANVLTF
NA	NA	TRBJ1-1	TRBV6-1	TGTGCCAGCAAGGTAGGCAGCCCGAACACTGAAGCTTTCTTT	CASKVGSPNTEAFF
NA	TRBD2	TRBJ2-1	TRBV11-1	TGTGCCAGCAACTCTTTGAGGCGGGGGGCCACTACTACCCCCAATGAGCAGTTCTTC	CASNSLRRGATTTPNEQFF
NA	TRBD2	TRBJ2-7	TRBV6-6	TGTGCCAGCAGTCTAGCGGAGAGTTTTTCCTACGAGCAGTACTTC	CASSLAESFSYEQYF
NA	TRBD1	TRBJ1-4	TRBV5-8	TGTGCCAGCAGCTTCGGGACAGGGGTTGAAAAACTGTTTTTT	CASSFGTGVEKLFF
NA	NA	TRBJ1-4	TRBV4-2	TGTGCCAGCAGCCAAAACCGGGCTAATGAAAAACTGTTTTTT	CASSQNRANEKLFF
few	TRBD2	TRBJ2-3	TRBV5-6	TGTGCCAGCATCAACCAATGGGGGAGGGCAGATACGCAGTATTTT	CASINQWGRADTQYF
NA	NA	TRBJ2-2	TRBV7-9	TGTGCCAGCAGCCCGGCCTGGCGCGGGGAGCTGTTTTTT	CASSPAWRGELFF
NA	NA	TRBJ2-5	TRBV7-8	TGTGCCAGCAGCGACCACAGCATCTCGGGGGAGACCCAGTACTTC	CASSDHSISGETQYF
NA	TRBD1	TRBJ1-2	TRBV28	TGTGCCAGCAACCCGGGACAGGGGGCGCGTGGCTACACCTTC	CASNPGQGARGYTF
NA	NA	TRBJ2-1	TRBV5-1	TGCGCCAGCAGCTTGGGTGGGGGGAGCTCCTACAATGAGCAGTTCTTC	CASSLGGGSSYNEQFF
NA	NA	TRBJ2-7	TRBV5-1	TGCGCCAGCAGCCTCCGGGAGAACTACGAGCAGTACTTC	CASSLRENYEQYF
NA	TRBD2	TRBJ2-1	TRBV30	TGTGCCTGGAGCGGAACTAGCGGTTTCTACAATGAGCAGTTCTTC	CAWSGTSGFYNEQFF
NA	TRBD1	TRBJ2-3	TRBV29-1	TGCAGCGTTCATCCAGGACAGGGTGCAGATACGCAGTATTTT	CSVHPGQGADTQYF
NA	TRBD1	TRBJ1-1	TRBV19	TGTGCCAGTAGCCCCCGGGCAGGGGGGTTTGCGGCTGAAGCTTTCTTT	CASSPRAGGFAAEAFF
NA	NA	TRBJ2-3	TRBV4-3	TGCGCCAGCAGCCAAGATGCTCTAGTAGGTTCAGATACGCAGTATTTT	CASSQDALVGSDTQYF
NA	NA	TRBJ1-2	TRBV25-1	TGTGCCAGCAGTGAATCTAAGGACTGGGGCTACACCTTC	CASSESKDWGYTF
few	NA	TRBJ1-6	TRBV6-6	TGTGCCAGCATCAACCCCGGGGGCTGGTCCCTCCACTTT	CASINPGGWSLHF
NA	NA	TRBJ2-3	TRBV2	TGTGCCAGCGTTGTTGGCGGATTGAGCACAGATACGCAGTATTTT	CASVVGGLSTDTQYF
NA	NA	TRBJ1-1	TRBV10-3	TGTGCCATCAGTGAGTTCGAGAACACTGAAGCTTTCTTT	CAISEFENTEAFF
NA	NA	TRBJ1-1	TRBV19	TGTGCCACCTTTGGGGGCACTGAAGCTTTCTTT	CATFGGTEAFF
NA	TRBD2	TRBJ2-3	TRBV10-3	TGTGCCATCAGTTTAACCGGGATAGCGGGGGATACGCAGTATTTT	CAISLTGIAGDTQYF
NA	TRBD2	TRBJ2-3	TRBV30	TGTGCCTGGGCTGGGGGCGGGGGGACAGATACGCAGTATTTT	CAWAGGGGTDTQYF
NA	NA	TRBJ1-2	TRBV9	TGTGCCAGCAGCGTGGACGTGGACTTAGTAGGTGGCTACACCTTC	CASSVDVDLVGGYTF
NA	NA	TRBJ2-3	TRBV5-1	TGCGCCAGCAGCTTTTCCCCGGGCCGGGACATAATCACAGATACGCAGTATTTT	CASSFSPGRDIITDTQYF
NA	NA	TRBJ2-5	TRBV7-2	TGTGCCAGCAGCCCAAGCCAAGAGACCCAGTACTTC	CASSPSQETQYF
NA	NA	TRBJ2-1	TRBV11-1	TGTGCCAGCAGCCGGCCTGGACAGTTAAGGTCCTACAATGAGCAGTTCTTC	CASSRPGQLRSYNEQFF
once	NA	TRBJ2-5	TRBV11-3	TGTGCCAGCAGCTTAGGTTCCCGCCTCGGGGAGACCCAGTACTTC	CASSLGSRLGETQYF
NA	NA	TRBJ2-7	TRBV6-5	TGTGCCAGCAGGCGAGCCTACGAGCAGTACTTC	CASRRAYEQYF
NA	TRBD1	TRBJ1-4	TRBV4-1	TGCGCCAGCAGCCAAGGAAGACAGGGGTCATCTAATGAAAAACTGTTTTTT	CASSQGRQGSSNEKLFF
NA	NA	TRBJ1-2	TRBV30	TGTGCCTGGTTGGTCCTGGATGGCTACACCTTC	CAWLVLDGYTF
once	TRBD1	TRBJ1-1	TRBV5-1	TGCGCCAGCAGCCTCGACAGGGCGAACACTGAAGCTTTCTTT	CASSLDRANTEAFF
NA	TRBD1	TRBJ2-2	TRBV25-1	TGTGCCAGCAGTGTGGGACAGGGGGCAGAAACCGGGGAGCTGTTTTTT	CASSVGQGAETGELFF
NA	NA	TRBJ1-6	TRBV7-8	TGTGCCAGCAGCTTAGTGAACAGCGCGAATTCACCCCTCCACTTT	CASSLVNSANSPLHF
few	TRBD1	TRBJ1-6	TRBV2	TGTGCCAGCAGGCGGACAGGGGGTTATTCACCCCTCCACTTT	CASRRTGGYSPLHF
once	TRBD1	TRBJ1-1	TRBV6-6	TGTGCCAGCAGTTGGACAGGGGGGAACACTGAAGCTTTCTTT	CASSWTGGNTEAFF
NA	NA	TRBJ2-2	TRBV5-6	TGTGCCAGCAGCTGGGGTCGAGTCACCGGGGAGCTGTTTTTT	CASSWGRVTGELFF
NA	NA	TRBJ2-5	TRBV7-9	TGTGCCAGCAGCTTAGCGGCGACCCAAGAGACCCAGTACTTC	CASSLAATQETQYF
NA	TRBD1	TRBJ1-5	TRBV5-1	TGCGCCAGCAGCTTGGAAGGGGGCGGTTTAAATCAGCCCCAGCATTTT	CASSLEGGGLNQPQHF
NA	NA	TRBJ2-5	TRBV5-8	TGTGCCAGCAGCCAGGCGATTGAGACCCAGTACTTC	CASSQAIETQYF
once	TRBD2	TRBJ2-5	TRBV6-1	TGTGCCAGCAGAGAACTAGCGGGGGTGGGGGAGACCCAGTACTTC	CASRELAGVGETQYF
NA	TRBD2	TRBJ2-1	TRBV18	TGTGCCAGCTCACCAAGGGGACTAGCGGGGACAATGGAGGAGCAGTTCTTC	CASSPRGLAGTMEEQFF